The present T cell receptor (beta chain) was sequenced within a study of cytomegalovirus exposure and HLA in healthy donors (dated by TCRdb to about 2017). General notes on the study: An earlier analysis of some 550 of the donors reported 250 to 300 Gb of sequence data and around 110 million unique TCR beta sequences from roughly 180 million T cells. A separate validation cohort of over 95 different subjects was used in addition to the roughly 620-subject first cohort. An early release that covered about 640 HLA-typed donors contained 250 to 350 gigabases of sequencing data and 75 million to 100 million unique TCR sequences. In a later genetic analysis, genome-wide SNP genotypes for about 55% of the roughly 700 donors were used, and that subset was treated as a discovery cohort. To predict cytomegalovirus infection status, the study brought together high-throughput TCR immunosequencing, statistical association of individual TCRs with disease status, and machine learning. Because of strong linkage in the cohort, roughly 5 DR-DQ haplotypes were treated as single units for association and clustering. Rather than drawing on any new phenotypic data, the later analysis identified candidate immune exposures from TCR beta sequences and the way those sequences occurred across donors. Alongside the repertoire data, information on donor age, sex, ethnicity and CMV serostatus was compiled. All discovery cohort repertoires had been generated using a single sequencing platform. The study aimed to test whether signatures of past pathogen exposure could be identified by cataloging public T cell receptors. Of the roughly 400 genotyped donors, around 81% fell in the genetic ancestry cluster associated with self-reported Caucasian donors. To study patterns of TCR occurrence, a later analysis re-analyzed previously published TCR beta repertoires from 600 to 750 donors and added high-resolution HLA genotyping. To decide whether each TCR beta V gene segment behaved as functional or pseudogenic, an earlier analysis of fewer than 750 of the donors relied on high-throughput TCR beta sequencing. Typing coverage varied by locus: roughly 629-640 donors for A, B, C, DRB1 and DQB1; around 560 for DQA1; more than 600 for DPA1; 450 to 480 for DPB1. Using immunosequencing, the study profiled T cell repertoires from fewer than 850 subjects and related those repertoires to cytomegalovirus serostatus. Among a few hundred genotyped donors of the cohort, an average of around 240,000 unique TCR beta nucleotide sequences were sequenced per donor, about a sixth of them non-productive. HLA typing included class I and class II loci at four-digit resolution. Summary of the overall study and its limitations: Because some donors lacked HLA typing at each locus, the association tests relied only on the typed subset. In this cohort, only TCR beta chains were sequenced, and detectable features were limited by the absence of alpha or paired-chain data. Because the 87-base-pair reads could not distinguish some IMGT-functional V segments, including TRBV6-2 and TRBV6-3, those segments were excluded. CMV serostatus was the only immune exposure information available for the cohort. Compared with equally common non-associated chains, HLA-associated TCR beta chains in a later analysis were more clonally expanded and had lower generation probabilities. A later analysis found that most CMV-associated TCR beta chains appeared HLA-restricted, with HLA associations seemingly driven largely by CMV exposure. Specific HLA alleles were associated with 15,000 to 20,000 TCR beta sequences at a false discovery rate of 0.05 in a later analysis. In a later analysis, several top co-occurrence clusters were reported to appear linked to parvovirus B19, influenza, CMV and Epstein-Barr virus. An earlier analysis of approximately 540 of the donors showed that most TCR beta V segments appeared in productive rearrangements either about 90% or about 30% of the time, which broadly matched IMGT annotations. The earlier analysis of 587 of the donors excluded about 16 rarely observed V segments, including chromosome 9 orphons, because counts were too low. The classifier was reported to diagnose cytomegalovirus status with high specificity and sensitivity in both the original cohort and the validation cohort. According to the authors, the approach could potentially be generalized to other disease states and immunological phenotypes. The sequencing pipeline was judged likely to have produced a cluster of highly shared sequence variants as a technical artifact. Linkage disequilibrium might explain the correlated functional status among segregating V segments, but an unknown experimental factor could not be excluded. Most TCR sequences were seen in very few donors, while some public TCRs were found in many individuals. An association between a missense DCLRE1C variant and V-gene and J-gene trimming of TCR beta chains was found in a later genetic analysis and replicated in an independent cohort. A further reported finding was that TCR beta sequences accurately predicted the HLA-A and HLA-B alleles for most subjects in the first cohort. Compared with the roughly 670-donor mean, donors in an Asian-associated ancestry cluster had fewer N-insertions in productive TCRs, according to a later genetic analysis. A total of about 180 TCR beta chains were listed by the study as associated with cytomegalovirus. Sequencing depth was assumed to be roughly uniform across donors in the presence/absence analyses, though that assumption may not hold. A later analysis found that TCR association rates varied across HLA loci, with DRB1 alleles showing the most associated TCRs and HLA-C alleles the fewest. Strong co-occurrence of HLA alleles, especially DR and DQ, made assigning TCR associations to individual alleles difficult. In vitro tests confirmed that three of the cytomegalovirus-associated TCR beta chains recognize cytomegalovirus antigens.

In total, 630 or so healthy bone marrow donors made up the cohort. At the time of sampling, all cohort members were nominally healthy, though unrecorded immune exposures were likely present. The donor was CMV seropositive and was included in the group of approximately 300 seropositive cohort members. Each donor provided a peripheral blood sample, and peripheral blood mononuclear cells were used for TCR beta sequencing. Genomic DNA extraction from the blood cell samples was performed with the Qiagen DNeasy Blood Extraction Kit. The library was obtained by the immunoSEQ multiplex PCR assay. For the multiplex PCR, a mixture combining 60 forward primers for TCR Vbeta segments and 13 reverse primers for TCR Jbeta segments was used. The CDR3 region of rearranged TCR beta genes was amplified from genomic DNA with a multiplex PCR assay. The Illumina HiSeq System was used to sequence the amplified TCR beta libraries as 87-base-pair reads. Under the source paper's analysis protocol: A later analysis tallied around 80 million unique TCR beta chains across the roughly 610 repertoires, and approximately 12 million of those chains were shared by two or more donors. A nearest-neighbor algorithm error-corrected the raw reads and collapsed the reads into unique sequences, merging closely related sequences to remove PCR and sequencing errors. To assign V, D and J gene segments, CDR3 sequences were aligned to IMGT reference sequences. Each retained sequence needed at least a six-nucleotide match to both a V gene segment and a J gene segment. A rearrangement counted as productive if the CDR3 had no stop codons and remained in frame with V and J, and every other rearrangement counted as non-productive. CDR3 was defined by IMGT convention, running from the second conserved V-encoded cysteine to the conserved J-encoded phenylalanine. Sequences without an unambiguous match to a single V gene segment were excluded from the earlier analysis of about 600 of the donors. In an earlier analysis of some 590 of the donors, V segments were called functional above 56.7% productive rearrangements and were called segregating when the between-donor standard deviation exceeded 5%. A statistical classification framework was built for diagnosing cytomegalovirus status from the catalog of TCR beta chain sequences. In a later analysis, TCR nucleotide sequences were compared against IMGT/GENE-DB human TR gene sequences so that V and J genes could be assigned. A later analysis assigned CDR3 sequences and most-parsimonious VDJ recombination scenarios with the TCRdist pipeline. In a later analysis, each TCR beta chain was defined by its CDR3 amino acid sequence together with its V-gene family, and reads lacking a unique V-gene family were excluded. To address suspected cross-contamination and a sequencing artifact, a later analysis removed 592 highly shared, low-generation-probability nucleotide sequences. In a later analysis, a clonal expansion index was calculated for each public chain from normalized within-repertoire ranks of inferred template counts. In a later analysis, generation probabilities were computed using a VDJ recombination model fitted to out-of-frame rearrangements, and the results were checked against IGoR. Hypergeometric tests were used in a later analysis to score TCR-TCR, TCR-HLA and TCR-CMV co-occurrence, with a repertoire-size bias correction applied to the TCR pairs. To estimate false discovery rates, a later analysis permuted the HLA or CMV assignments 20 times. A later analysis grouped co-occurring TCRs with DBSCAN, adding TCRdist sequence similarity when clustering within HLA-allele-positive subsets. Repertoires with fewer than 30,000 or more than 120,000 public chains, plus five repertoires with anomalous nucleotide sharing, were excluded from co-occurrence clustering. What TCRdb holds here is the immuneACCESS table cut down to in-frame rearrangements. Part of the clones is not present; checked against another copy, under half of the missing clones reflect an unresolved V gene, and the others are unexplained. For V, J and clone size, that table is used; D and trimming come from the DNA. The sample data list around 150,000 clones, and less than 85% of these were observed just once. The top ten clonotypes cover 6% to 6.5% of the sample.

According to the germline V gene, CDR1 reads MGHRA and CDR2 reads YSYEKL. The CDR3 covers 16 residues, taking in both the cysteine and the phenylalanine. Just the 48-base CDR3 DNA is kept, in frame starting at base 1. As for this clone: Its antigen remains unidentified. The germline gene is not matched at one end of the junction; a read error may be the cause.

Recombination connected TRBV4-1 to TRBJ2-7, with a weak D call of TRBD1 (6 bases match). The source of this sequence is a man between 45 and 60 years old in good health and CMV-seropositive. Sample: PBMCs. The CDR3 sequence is CAGSQDYTGPSYEQYF. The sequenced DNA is TGCGCCGGCAGCCAAGATTACACAGGGCCCTCCTACGAGCAGTACTTC.